Listed here are 22 T cell receptor beta chains from one sample, sequenced in a study of memory CD4+ T cells and cytomegalovirus serostatus. The sort gate was single viable CD3+CD4+CD8-CD45RO+ cells for memory CD4+ T cells. Some clones are missing from TCRdb's copy, which holds only in-frame ones; the method was immunoSEQ multiplex PCR. The data contain around 62,000 clones, roughly three quarters of them singletons. Source material: memory CD4+ T cells from blood. The receptors derive from an adult in good health and CMV-seropositive.

The V gene is TRBV4-2, the J gene TRBJ1-3; D might be TRBD1 (6 bases). The CDR3 is 16 amino acids. V was cut by 5 bases and J by 2 bases, with 16 bases left in between. Germline V gene lookup returns CDR1 LGHNA and CDR2 YNFKEQ. CDR3 loop: CASSFGGAETGNTIYF. For the CDR3, the DNA is TGTGCCAGCAGCTTCGGGGGGGCCGAGACTGGAAACACCATATATTTT.

The chain couples TRBV15 to TRBJ2-7; D is perhaps TRBD2 (6 bases). This CDR3 is built from 15 residues. CDR1 LNHNV and CDR2 YYDKDF come from the germline V gene (reference sequence). V was trimmed by 1 base and J by 2 bases, leaving 12 bases between them. The CDR3, as DNA: TGTGCCACCAGCAGAGGTGGGGACTCAGCCTACGAGCAGTACTTC. Residues: CATSRGGDSAYEQYF.

The V call is TRBV28, the J call TRBJ1-2, with 10 bases aligning to TRBD1. CDR3 length: 14 amino acids. Germline CDR1 reads MDHEN; CDR2 reads SYDVKM. Trimming cost V 4 bases and J 6 bases; bases outside gene matches: 5. The CDR3: CASSSSGTGDGYTF. For the CDR3, the DNA is TGTGCCAGCAGTTCTTCCGGGACAGGGGATGGCTACACCTTC.

V and J are TRBV7-7 and TRBJ2-5; D perhaps matches TRBD2 (7 bases). The CDR3 consists of 14 residues. Deletions cut 5 bases from V and 4 bases from J, with 14 bases between. Germline assignment: CDR1 SSHAT and CDR2 FNYEAQ (reference sequence). The CDR3 is CASSRGGQGETQYF. DNA for the CDR3: TGTGCCAGCAGCCGCGGGGGCCAAGGAGAGACCCAGTACTTC.

This clone was counted only a few times. V usage is TRBV11-2 and J usage is TRBJ1-6, with a possible D match to TRBD1 (5 bases). The CDR3 covers 17 residues. Germline lookup yields CDR1 SGHAT and CDR2 FQNNGV. Trimming took off 1 base at V and 6 bases at J, with 16 bases between the two ends. The CDR3 bases are TGTGCCAGCAGCTTAGTGGCCGGGCAGGGCCTTAATTCACCCCTCCACTTT. It codes for CASSLVAGQGLNSPLHF.

This chain uses TRBV12-5 with TRBJ2-3, with TRBD2 identical over 15 bases. From germline, CDR1 is LGHNT and CDR2 FRNRAP. J lost 6 bases, V lost 6 bases, and 7 bases had no gene match. The CDR3 loop spans 16 amino acids. As DNA, the CDR3 is TGTGCTAGTGGCCTGGGACTAGCGGGAGGTGTGGATACGCAGTATTTT. Protein product: CASGLGLAGGVDTQYF.

V gene TRBV5-6 combines with J gene TRBJ1-1, with D perhaps TRBD1 (5 bases). V was shortened by 4 bases and J by 2 bases, with 9 bases between the two germline ends. This CDR3 region has 13 residues. CDR1 is SGHDT and CDR2 is YYEEEE in the germline V gene. Written as DNA, the CDR3 is TGTGCCAGCAGCCTGACAGTTAACACTGAAGCTTTCTTT. This codes for CASSLTVNTEAFF.

This clone was seen repeatedly, ten times or more. This chain connects TRBV28 to TRBJ1-2; no clear D gene. Germline V gene sequence: CDR1 MDHEN, CDR2 SYDVKM. Trimming shortened V by 6 bases and J by 4 bases, and 18 bases separated the two germline ends. The CDR3 has 15 residues. The CDR3 DNA follows: TGTGCCAGCAGCTTAGCGGCATCCTTAGGCTATGGCTACACCTTC. It specifies CASSLAASLGYGYTF.

The chain combines TRBV28 with TRBJ1-5; D unclear. The CDR3 runs 15 residues. Germline-derived CDR1 and CDR2 are MDHEN and SYDVKM. V lost 2 bases to trimming and J lost 4 bases, with 12 bases between them. The CDR3 DNA sequence: TGTGCCAGCAGTTTAGGAGCTATGGGAAATCAGCCCCAGCATTTT. It yields the protein CASSLGAMGNQPQHF.

The chain employs TRBV7-2 and TRBJ2-3; D is undetermined. CDR1 is SGHTA and CDR2 is FQGNSA in the germline V gene. The CDR3 is 13 amino acids. V lost 0 bases and J 5 bases, leaving 6 bases between the germline ends. CDR3 sequence (DNA): TGTGCCAGCAGCTTAGCTCGAGGAGATACGCAGTATTTT. Translated, it gives CASSLARGDTQYF.

The chain links TRBV6-1 to TRBJ1-2; D not resolved. CDR1 MNHNS and CDR2 SASEGT come from the germline V gene. This CDR3 has 10 amino acids. V dropped 2 bases and J dropped 11 bases, with 6 bases sitting between them. The chain's CDR3 is CASSENRYTF. As DNA, the CDR3 is TGTGCCAGCAGTGAAAATCGGTACACCTTC.

The rearrangement uses TRBV7-8 and TRBJ2-1; the match to TRBD1 covers 10 bases. The CDR3 consists of 16 residues. V lost 1 base, J lost 8 bases, and 8 bases stayed unmatched. CDR1 is SGHVS, CDR2 FQNEAQ, per germline. CDR3 residues: CASSLVGTGAGYEQFF. The CDR3 DNA sequence: TGTGCCAGCAGCTTAGTGGGGACAGGGGCGGGTTATGAGCAGTTCTTC.

The J gene is TRBJ2-5, the V gene TRBV6-5; TRBD1 matches at 7 bases. The length of the CDR3 is 15 residues. CDR1 is MNHEY, CDR2 SVGAGI, per germline. The V and J ends lost 5 bases and 2 bases, in that order; junction bases with no gene match: 8. As DNA, the CDR3 is TGTGCCAGCAGTCCCTCAGGGACAGAGCAAGAGACCCAGTACTTC. This sequence encodes CASSPSGTEQETQYF.

Here the CDR3 reads CASRTSGDGQPQHF. DNA for the CDR3: TGTGCCAGCCGGACCAGCGGGGACGGGCAGCCCCAGCATTTT. The chain has TRBV28 and TRBJ1-5, with D tentatively TRBD1 (5 bases). The CDR3 has 14 residues. The germline V gene encodes CDR1 MDHEN and CDR2 SYDVKM. V was shortened by 8 bases and J by 7 bases, with 18 bases between the two germline ends.

The genes are TRBV28 and TRBJ2-7; the D gene is possibly TRBD1 (6 bases). Trimming shortened V by 6 bases and J by 8 bases, and 14 bases separated the two germline ends. The CDR3 extends over 12 amino acids. Germline assignment: CDR1 MDHEN and CDR2 SYDVKM. The CDR3 region is CASSRTVLKQYF. In DNA form, the CDR3 reads TGTGCCAGCAGCAGGACAGTTTTGAAGCAGTACTTC. The variable domain in full, with the rest retrieved from reference TRBV28 and TRBJ2-7, is DVKVTQSSRYLVKRTGEKVFLECVQDMDHENMFWYRQDPGLGLRLIYFSYDVKMKEKGDIPEGYSVSREKKERFSLILESASTNQTSMYLCASSRTVLKQYFGPGTRLTVT.

The chain carries TRBV29-1 and TRBJ2-7; no clear D gene. The CDR3 is 14 residues long. The germline CDR1 and CDR2 sequences are SQVTM and ANQGSEA. Trimming cost V 7 bases and J 0 bases, with 16 bases left between them. The CDR3 DNA reads TGCAGCGCGAGCGAGACGGTAAGCTCCTACGAGCAGTACTTC. As protein: CSASETVSSYEQYF.

The chain uses TRBV10-2 and TRBJ1-5, with a weak D call TRBD1 (5 bases). Germline V gene lookup returns CDR1 WSHSY and CDR2 SAAADI. There are 16 residues in the CDR3. Between the trimmed V and J ends, which lost 4 bases and 7 bases, there was a span of 20 bases. CDR3 sequence: CASSVQEQRSGQPQHF. CDR3 bases: TGCGCCAGCAGTGTACAGGAACAGCGGTCCGGGCAGCCCCAGCATTTT.

The chain joins TRBV10-3 to TRBJ1-2, with D perhaps matching TRBD1 (5 bases). Germline-derived CDR1 and CDR2 are ENHRY and SYGVKD. V was clipped by 11 bases and J by 0 bases, with 13 bases between them. This CDR3 comprises 13 residues. CDR3 residues: CAATDLSNYGYTF. CDR3 nucleotide sequence: TGTGCCGCGACAGACCTATCTAACTATGGCTACACCTTC.

This clone occurred once. This chain uses TRBV28 with TRBJ1-3; D call uncertain. Per the germline V gene, CDR1 is MDHEN and CDR2 is SYDVKM. This CDR3 is built from 17 residues. Trimming took off 4 bases at V and 0 bases at J, with 16 bases between the two ends. CDR3 nucleotides: TGTGCCAGCAGTTCCTTCGGACGGGCAGTCTCTGGAAACACCATATATTTT. Encoded protein: CASSSFGRAVSGNTIYF. Looking up the rest from reference TRBV28 and TRBJ1-3 gives the full variable domain: DVKVTQSSRYLVKRTGEKVFLECVQDMDHENMFWYRQDPGLGLRLIYFSYDVKMKEKGDIPEGYSVSREKKERFSLILESASTNQTSMYLCASSSFGRAVSGNTIYFGEGSWLTVV.

The V call is TRBV6-1, the J call TRBJ1-6; D possibly corresponds to TRBD1 (6 bases). The CDR3 has 14 residues. Germline CDR1 MNHNS, CDR2 SASEGT. Trimming took off 6 bases at V and 7 bases at J, with 13 bases between the two ends. DNA of the CDR3: TGTGCCAGCAGGACAGGCGCGAGAAATTCACCCCTCCACTTT. It codes for CASRTGARNSPLHF.

The sample holds a few counts of this clone. This rearrangement joins TRBV10-2 to TRBJ2-3, with a tentative D call TRBD2 (5 bases). This CDR3 contains 15 residues. CDR1 WSHSY and CDR2 SAAADI come from the germline V gene. V lost 7 bases to trimming and J lost 5 bases, with 19 bases between them. This CDR3 reads CASTGKRTPLDTQYF. The CDR3, as DNA: TGCGCCAGCACCGGGAAACGGACTCCTCTAGATACGCAGTATTTT.

For the CDR3, the DNA is TGTGCCAGCAGCTTTAGTCGTAAGGAGACCACTGAAGCTTTCTTT. Translation gives CASSFSRKETTEAFF. The rearrangement joins TRBV5-6 to TRBJ1-1; D is uncertain. This CDR3 contains 15 residues. The germline V and J ends were trimmed by 2 bases and 4 bases, with 15 bases remaining between them. The germline CDR1 and CDR2 sequences are SGHDT and YYEEEE.